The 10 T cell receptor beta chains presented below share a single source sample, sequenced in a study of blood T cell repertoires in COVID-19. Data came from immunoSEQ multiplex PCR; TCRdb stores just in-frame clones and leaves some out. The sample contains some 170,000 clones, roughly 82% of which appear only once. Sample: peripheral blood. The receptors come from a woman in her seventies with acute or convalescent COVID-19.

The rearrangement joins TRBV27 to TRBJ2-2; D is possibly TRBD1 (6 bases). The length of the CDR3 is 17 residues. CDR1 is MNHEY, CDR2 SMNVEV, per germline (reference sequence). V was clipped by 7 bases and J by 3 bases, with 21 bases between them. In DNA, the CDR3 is TGTGCCAGCACCCACTCCCCACAGGGTGGGTACACCGGGGAGCTGTTTTTT. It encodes CASTHSPQGGYTGELFF.

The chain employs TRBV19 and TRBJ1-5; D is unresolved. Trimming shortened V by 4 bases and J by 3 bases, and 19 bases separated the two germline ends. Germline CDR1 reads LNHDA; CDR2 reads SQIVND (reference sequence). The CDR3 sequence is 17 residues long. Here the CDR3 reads CASSRREAQAYNQPQHF. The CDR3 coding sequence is TGTGCCAGTAGTAGGAGGGAAGCCCAGGCATACAATCAGCCCCAGCATTTT.

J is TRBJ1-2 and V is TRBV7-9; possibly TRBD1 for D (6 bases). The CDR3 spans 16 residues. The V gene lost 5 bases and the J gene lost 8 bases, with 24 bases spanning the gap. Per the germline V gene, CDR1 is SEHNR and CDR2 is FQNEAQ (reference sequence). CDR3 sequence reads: CASSTLLSGASSGYTF. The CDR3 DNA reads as TGTGCCAGCAGCACACTATTGTCAGGGGCCTCGTCGGGCTACACCTTC.

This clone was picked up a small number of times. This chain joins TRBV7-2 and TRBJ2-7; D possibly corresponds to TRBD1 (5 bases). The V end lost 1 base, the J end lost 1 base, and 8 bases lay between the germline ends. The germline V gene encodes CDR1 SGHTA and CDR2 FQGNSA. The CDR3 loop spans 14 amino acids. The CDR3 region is CASSLVDTSYEQYF. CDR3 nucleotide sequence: TGTGCCAGCAGCTTAGTGGACACATCCTACGAGCAGTACTTC. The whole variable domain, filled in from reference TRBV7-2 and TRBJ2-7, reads GAGVSQSPSNKVTEKGKDVELRCDPISGHTALYWYRQSLGQGLEFLIYFQGNSAPDKSGLPSDRFSAERTGGSVSTLTIQRTQQEDSAVYLCASSLVDTSYEQYFGPGTRLTVT.

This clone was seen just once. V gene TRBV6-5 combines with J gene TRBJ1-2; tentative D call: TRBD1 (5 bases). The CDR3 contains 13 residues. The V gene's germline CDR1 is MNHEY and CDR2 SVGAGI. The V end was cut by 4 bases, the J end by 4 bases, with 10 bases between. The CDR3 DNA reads TGTGCCAGCAGTTGGGGGGAAAGCTATGGCTACACCTTC. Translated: CASSWGESYGYTF.

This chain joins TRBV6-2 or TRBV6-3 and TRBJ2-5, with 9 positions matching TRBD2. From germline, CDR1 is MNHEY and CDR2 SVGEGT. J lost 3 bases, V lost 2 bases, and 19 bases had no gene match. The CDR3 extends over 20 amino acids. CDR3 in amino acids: CASSYPQGGGIAGVKETQYF. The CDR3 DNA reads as TGTGCCAGCAGTTACCCCCAAGGGGGGGGAATAGCGGGGGTAAAAGAGACCCAGTACTTC.

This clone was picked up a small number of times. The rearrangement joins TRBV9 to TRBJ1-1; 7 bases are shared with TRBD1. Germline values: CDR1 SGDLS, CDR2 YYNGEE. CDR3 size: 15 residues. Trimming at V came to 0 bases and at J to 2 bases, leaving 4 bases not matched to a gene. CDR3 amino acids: CASSVGVGGNTEAFF. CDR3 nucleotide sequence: TGTGCCAGCAGCGTAGGGGTAGGGGGCAACACTGAAGCTTTCTTT.

The CDR3 DNA reads as TGTGCCAGCTCACCTATACAGGGATCATACAATGAGCAGTTCTTC. It specifies CASSPIQGSYNEQFF. The chain employs TRBV18 and TRBJ2-1, with D perhaps matching TRBD1 (6 bases). CDR1 KGHSH and CDR2 LQKENI come from the germline V gene. The CDR3 is made up of 15 amino acids. V lost 3 bases and J lost 4, with 13 bases in between.

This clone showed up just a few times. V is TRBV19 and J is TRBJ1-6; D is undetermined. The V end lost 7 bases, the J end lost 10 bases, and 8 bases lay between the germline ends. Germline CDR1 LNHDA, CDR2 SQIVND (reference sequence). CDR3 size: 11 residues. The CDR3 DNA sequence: TGTGCCAGTAAATCGGGATCACCCCTCCACTTT. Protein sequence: CASKSGSPLHF.

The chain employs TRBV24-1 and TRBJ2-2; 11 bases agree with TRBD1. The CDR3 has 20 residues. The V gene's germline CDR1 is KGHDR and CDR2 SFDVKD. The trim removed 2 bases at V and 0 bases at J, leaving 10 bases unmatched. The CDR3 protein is CATSDSLDRGRYANTGELFF. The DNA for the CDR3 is TGTGCCACCAGTGATTCCCTGGACAGGGGGCGGTACGCGAACACCGGGGAGCTGTTTTTT.